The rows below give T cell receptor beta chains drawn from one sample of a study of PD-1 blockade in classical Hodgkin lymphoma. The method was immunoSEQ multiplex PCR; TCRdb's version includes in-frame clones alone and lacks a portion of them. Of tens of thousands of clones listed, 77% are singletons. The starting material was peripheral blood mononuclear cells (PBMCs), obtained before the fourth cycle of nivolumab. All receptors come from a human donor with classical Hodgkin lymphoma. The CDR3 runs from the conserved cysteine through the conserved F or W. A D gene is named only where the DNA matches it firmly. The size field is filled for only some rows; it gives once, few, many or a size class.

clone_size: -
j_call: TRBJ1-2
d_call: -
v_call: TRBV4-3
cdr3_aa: CASSRGGYTF
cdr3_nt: TGCGCCAGCAGCCGGGGAGGCTACACCTTC

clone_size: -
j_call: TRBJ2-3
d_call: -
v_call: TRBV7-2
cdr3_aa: CASSLGWRDTQYF
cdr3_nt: TGTGCCAGCAGCTTAGGGTGGAGAGATACGCAGTATTTT

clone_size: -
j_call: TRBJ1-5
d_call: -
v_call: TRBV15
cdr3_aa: CATSRDRVMGANEPQHF
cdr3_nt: TGTGCCACCAGCAGAGATAGAGTCATGGGGGCGAATGAGCCCCAGCATTTT

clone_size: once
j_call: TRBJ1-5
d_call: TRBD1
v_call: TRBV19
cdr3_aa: CASSASRGQGQEISNQPQHF
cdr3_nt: TGTGCCAGTAGTGCCTCCAGGGGACAGGGGCAGGAAATAAGCAATCAGCCCCAGCATTTT

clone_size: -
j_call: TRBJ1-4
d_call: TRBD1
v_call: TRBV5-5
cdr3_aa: CASSFGPVATGAEKLFF
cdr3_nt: TGTGCCAGCAGCTTTGGGCCAGTAGCGACAGGGGCTGAAAAACTGTTTTTT

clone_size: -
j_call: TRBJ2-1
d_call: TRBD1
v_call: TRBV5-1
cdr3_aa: CASSPPDRGRVNEQFF
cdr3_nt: TGCGCCAGCAGCCCCCCGGACAGGGGGCGCGTAAATGAGCAGTTCTTC

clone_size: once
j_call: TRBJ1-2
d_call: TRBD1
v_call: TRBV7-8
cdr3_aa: CASSLASTGGVYGYTF
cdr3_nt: TGTGCCAGCAGCTTGGCCAGTACAGGGGGGGTCTATGGCTACACCTTC

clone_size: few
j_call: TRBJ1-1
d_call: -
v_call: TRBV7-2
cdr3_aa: CASSRIDGTLNTEAFF
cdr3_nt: TGTGCCAGCAGCCGTATTGACGGGACCCTGAACACTGAAGCTTTCTTT

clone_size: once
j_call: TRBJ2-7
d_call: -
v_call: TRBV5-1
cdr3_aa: CASSLRRARPGQYF
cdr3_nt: TGCGCCAGCAGCTTACGAAGGGCTAGACCAGGGCAGTACTTC

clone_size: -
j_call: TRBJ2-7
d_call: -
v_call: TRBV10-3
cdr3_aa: CAISERVSGEQYF
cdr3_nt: TGTGCCATCAGTGAGCGGGTCTCGGGCGAGCAGTACTTC

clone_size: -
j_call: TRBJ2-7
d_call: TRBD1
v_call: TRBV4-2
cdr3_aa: CASSQDDRGVFYEQYF
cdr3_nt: TGTGCCAGCAGCCAAGATGACAGGGGCGTCTTCTACGAGCAGTACTTC

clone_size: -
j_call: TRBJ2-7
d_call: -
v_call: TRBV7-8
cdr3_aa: CASGIASGGLEQYF
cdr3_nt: TGTGCCAGCGGTATTGCTTCGGGGGGCCTCGAGCAGTACTTC

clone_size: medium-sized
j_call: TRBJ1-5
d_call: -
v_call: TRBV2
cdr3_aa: CASRSAGPQHF
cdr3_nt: TGTGCCAGCAGATCAGCCGGGCCCCAGCATTTT

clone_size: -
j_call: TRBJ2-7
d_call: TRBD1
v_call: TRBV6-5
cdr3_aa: CASSIRDSYEQYF
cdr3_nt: TGTGCCAGCAGTATCCGGGACAGCTACGAGCAGTACTTC

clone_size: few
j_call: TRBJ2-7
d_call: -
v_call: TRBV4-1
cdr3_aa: CASKVEAGWSYEQYF
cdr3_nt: TGCGCCAGTAAAGTCGAAGCAGGGTGGTCCTACGAGCAGTACTTC

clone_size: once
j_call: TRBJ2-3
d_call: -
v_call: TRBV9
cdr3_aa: CASSVEGGLSTDTQYF
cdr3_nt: TGTGCCAGCAGCGTAGAAGGGGGGCTGAGCACAGATACGCAGTATTTT

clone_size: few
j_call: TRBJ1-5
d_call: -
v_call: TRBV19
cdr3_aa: CASTSLSARVNQPQHF
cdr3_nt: TGTGCCAGTACCTCGCTCTCTGCGCGGGTCAATCAGCCCCAGCATTTT

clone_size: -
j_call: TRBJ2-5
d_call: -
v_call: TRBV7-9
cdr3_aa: CASSLVGPQETQYF
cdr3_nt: TGTGCCAGCAGCTTAGTCGGGCCCCAAGAGACCCAGTACTTC

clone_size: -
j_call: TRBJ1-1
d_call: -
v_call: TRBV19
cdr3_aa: CASTTGRTVRGTEAFF
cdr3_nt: TGTGCCAGTACCACCGGCCGGACAGTACGGGGCACTGAAGCTTTCTTT

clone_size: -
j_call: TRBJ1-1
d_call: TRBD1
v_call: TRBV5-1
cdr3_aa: CASSPAGTGLNTEAFF
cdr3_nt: TGCGCCAGCAGCCCCGCCGGGACAGGGCTGAACACTGAAGCTTTCTTT

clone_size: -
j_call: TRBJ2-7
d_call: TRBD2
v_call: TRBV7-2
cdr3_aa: CASSPQAGINYEQYF
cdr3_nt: TGTGCCAGCAGCCCCCAAGCGGGAATAAATTACGAGCAGTACTTC

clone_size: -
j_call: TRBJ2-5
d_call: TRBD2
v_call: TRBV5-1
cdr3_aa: CASSLALAGRETQYF
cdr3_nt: TGCGCCAGCAGCTTGGCGCTAGCGGGGCGGGAGACCCAGTACTTC

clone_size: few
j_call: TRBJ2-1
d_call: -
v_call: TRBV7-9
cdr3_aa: CASSLDRNEQFF
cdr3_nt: TGTGCCAGCAGCTTAGACAGGAATGAGCAGTTCTTC

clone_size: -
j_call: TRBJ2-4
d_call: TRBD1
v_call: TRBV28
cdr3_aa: CASSPTTGWQNIQYF
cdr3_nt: TGTGCCAGCAGCCCAACGACAGGGTGGCAAAACATTCAGTACTTC

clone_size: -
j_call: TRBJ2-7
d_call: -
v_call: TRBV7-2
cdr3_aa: CASSLDWAEGLPYEQYF
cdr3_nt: TGTGCCAGCAGCTTAGATTGGGCGGAGGGGCTTCCCTACGAGCAGTACTTC

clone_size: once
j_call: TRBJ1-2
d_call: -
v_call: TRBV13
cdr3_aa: CASNQGRGASIF
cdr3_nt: TGTGCCAGCAACCAGGGGCGGGGGGCTAGTATCTTC

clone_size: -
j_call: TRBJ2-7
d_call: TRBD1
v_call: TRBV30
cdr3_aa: CAWVRYRGSSYEQYF
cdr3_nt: TGTGCCTGGGTTCGTTACAGGGGGAGCTCCTACGAGCAGTACTTC

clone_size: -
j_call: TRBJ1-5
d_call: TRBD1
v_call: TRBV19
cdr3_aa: CASSMWTGTSNQPQHF
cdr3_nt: TGTGCCAGTAGTATGTGGACAGGGACGAGCAATCAGCCCCAGCATTTT

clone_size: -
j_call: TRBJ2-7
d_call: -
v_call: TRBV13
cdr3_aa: CASSFYRKTTYEQYF
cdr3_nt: TGTGCCAGCAGCTTTTACAGGAAGACAACCTACGAGCAGTACTTC

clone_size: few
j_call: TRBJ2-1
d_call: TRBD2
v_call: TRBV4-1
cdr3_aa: CASSQVSRAGTKSSYNEQFF
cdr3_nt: TGCGCCAGCAGCCAAGTTTCTCGAGCGGGGACGAAAAGCTCCTACAATGAGCAGTTCTTC

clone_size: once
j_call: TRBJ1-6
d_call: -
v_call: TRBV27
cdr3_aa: CASSFSRGYNSPLHF
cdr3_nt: TGTGCCAGCAGTTTTTCCAGGGGTTATAATTCACCCCTCCACTTT

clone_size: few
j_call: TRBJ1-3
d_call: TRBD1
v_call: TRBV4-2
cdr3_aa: CASSEGAKGNTIYF
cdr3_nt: TGTGCCAGCAGCGAGGGGGCAAAAGGAAACACCATATATTTT

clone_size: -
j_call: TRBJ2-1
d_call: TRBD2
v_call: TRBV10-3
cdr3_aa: CAIRMTSLDEQFF
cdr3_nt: TGTGCCATCAGGATGACTAGCTTAGATGAGCAGTTCTTC

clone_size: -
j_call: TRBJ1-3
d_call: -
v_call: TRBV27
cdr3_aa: CASSSLGAASGNTIYF
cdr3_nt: TGTGCCAGCAGTTCTCTAGGTGCAGCCTCTGGAAACACCATATATTTT

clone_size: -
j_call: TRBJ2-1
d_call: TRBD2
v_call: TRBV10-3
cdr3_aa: CAISLDLAGGVAEQFF
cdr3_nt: TGTGCCATCAGCCTCGACCTAGCGGGGGGTGTGGCTGAGCAGTTCTTC

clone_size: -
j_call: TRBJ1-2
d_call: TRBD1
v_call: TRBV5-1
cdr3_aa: CASSQRPFDRANYGYTF
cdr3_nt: TGCGCCAGCAGCCAGAGACCTTTTGACAGGGCCAACTATGGCTACACCTTC

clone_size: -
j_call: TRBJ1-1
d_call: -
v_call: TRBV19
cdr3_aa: CASSIRSEGAEAFF
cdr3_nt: TGTGCCAGTAGTATTAGGTCGGAGGGTGCTGAAGCTTTCTTT

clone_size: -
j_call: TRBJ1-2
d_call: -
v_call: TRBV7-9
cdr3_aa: CASSLRDLGYTF
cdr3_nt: TGTGCCAGCAGCCTCCGGGATCTGGGCTACACCTTC

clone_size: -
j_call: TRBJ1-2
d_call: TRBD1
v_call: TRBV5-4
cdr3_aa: CASQQGAGNYGYTF
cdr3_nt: TGTGCCAGCCAACAGGGGGCAGGGAACTATGGCTACACCTTC

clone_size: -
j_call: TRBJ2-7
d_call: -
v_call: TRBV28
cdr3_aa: CASSLVGEFEQYF
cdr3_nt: TGTGCCAGCAGTTTAGTCGGGGAATTCGAGCAGTACTTC

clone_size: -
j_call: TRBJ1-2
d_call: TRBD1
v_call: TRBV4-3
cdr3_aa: CASSQALQGDYGYTF
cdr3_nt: TGCGCCAGCAGCCAAGCCCTACAGGGGGACTATGGCTACACCTTC

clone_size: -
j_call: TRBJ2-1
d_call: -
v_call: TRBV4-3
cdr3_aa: CASSQKDRTYNEQFF
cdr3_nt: TGCGCCAGCAGCCAAAAAGACAGGACCTACAATGAGCAGTTCTTC

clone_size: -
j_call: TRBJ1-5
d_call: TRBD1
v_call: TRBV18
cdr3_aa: CASSPRGQVRDQPQHF
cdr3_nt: TGTGCCAGCTCACCTCGAGGACAGGTTCGGGATCAGCCCCAGCATTTT

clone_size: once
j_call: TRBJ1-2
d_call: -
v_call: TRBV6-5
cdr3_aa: CASSYWLRGYYGYTF
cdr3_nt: TGTGCCAGCAGTTACTGGCTGAGGGGGTACTATGGCTACACCTTC

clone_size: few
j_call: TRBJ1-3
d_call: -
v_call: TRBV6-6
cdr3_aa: CASSYAGSGNTIYF
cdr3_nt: TGTGCCAGCAGTTACGCAGGGTCTGGAAACACCATATATTTT

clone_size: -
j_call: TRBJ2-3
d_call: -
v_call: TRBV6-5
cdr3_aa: CASSWVMGTDTQYF
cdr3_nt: TGTGCCAGCAGTTGGGTAATGGGCACAGATACGCAGTATTTT

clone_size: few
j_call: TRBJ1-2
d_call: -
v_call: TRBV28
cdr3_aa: CASSSSGEGYTF
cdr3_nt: TGTGCCAGCAGTTCGTCGGGGGAGGGCTACACCTTC

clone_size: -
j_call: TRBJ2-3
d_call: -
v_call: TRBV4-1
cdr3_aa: CASSQGRLGVLTDTQYF
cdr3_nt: TGCGCCAGCAGCCAGGGCCGCCTGGGGGTCCTCACAGATACGCAGTATTTT

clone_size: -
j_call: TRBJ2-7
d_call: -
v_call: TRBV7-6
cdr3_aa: CASSLGNRDHEQYF
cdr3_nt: TGTGCCAGCAGCTTAGGCAACAGGGACCACGAGCAGTACTTC

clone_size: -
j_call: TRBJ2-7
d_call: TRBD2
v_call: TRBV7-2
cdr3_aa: CASSLGLARGDEQYF
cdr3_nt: TGTGCCAGCAGCTTGGGACTAGCGAGGGGGGACGAGCAGTACTTC

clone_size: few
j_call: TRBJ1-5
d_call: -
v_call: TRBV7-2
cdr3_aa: CASSPGAASNQPQHF
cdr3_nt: TGTGCCAGCAGCCCCGGGGCAGCAAGCAATCAGCCCCAGCATTTT

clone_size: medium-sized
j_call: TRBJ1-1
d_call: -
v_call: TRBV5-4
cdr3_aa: CASSLMDTEAFF
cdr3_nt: TGTGCCAGCAGCTTGATGGACACTGAAGCTTTCTTT

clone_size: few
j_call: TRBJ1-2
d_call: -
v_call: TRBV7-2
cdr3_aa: CASSLAGGGYGYTF
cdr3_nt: TGTGCCAGCAGCTTAGCAGGCGGGGGCTATGGCTACACCTTC

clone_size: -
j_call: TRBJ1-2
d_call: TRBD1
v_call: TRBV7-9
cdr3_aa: CASSSQHRRDRVYGYTF
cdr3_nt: TGTGCCAGCAGCTCACAACACCGCCGGGACAGGGTTTATGGCTACACCTTC

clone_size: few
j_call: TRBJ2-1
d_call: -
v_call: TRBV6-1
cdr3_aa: CASSAGQEGYNEQFF
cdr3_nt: TGTGCCAGCAGTGCTGGACAGGAGGGCTACAATGAGCAGTTCTTC

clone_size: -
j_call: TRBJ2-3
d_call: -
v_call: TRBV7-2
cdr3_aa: CASSSRGDTQYF
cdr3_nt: TGTGCCAGCAGTTCAAGGGGGGATACGCAGTATTTT

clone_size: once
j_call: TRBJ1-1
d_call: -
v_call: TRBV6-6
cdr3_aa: CASSYPGRQNTEAFF
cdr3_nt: TGTGCCAGCAGTTACCCCGGACGGCAGAACACTGAAGCTTTCTTT